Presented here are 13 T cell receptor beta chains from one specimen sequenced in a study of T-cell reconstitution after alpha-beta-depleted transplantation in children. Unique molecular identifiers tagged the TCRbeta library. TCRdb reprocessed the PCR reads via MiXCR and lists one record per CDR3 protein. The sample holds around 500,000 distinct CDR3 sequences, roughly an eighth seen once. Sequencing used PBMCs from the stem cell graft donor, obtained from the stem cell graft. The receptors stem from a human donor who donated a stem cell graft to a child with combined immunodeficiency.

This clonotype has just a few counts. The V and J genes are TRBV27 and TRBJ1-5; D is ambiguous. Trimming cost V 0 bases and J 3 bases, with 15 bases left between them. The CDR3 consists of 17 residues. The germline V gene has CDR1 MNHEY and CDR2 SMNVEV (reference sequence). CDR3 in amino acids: CASSLSFETGDNQPQHF. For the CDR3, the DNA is TGTGCCAGCAGTTTATCCTTCGAGACGGGAGACAATCAGCCCCAGCATTTT.

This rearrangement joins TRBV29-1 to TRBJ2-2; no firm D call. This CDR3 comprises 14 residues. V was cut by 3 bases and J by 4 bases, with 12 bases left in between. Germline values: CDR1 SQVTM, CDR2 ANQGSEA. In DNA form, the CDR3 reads TGCAGCGTTGAGGCAGCCCCGAGCACCGGGGAGCTGTTTTTT. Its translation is CSVEAAPSTGELFF.

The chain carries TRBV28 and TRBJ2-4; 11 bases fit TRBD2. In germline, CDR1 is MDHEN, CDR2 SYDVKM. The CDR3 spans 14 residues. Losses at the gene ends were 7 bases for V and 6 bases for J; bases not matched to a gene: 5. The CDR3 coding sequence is TGTGCCAGCACCTCACTAGCGGGAGTAAACATTCAGTACTTC. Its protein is CASTSLAGVNIQYF.

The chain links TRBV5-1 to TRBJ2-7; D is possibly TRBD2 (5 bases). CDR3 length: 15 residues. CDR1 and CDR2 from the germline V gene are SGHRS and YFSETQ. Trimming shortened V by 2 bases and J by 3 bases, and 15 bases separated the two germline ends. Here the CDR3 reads CASSFGLGRVYEQYF. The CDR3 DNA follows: TGCGCCAGCAGCTTCGGACTGGGAAGAGTCTACGAGCAGTACTTC.

The CDR3 loop is CASSPRGGIVAGELFF. CDR3 sequence (DNA): TGTGCCAGCAGCCCCCGGGGGGGTATCGTGGCCGGGGAGCTGTTTTTT. The V gene is TRBV7-3, the J gene TRBJ2-2, with TRBD2 matching 8 bases. CDR1 and CDR2 (germline): SGHTA, FQGTGA. This CDR3 spans 16 amino acids. The V gene end was trimmed by 5 bases and the J gene end by 6 bases; junction bases not matched to a gene: 11. Drawing the rest from reference TRBV7-3 and TRBJ2-2, the complete variable domain is GAGVSQTPSNKVTEKGKYVELRCDPISGHTALYWYRQSLGQGPEFLIYFQGTGAADDSGLPNDRFFAVRPEGSVSTLKIQRTERGDSAVYLCASSPRGGIVAGELFFGEGSRLTVL.

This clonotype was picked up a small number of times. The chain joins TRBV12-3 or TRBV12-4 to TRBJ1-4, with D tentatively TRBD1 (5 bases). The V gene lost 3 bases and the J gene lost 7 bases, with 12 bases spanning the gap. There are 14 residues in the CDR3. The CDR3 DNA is TGTGCCAGCAGTTTCGGTGACAGACCTGAAAAACTGTTTTTT. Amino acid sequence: CASSFGDRPEKLFF.

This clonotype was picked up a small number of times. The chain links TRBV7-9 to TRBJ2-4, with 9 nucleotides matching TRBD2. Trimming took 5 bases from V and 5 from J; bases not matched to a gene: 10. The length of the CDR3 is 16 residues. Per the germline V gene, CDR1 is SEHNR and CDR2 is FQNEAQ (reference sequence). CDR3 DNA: TGTGCCAGCAGCCTATCTCTCGCGGGGGGGGAAAACATTCAGTACTTC. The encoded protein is CASSLSLAGGENIQYF.

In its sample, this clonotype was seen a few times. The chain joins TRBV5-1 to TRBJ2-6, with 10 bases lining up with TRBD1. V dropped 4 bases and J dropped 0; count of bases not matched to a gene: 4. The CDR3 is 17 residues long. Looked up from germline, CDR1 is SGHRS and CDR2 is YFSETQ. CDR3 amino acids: CASSAGQGSSGANVLTF. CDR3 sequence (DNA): TGCGCCAGCAGCGCGGGACAGGGGAGCTCTGGGGCCAACGTCCTGACTTTC.

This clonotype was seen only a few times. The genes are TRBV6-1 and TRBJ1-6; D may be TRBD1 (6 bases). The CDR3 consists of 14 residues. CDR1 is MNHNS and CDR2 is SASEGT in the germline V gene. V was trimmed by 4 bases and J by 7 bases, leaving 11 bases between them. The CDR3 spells CASSGGQPNSPLHF. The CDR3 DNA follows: TGTGCCAGCAGTGGCGGACAGCCCAATTCACCCCTCCACTTT.

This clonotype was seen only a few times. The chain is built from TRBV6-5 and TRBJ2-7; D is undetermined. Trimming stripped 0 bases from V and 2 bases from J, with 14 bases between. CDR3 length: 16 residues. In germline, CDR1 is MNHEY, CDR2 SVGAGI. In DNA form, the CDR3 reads TGTGCCAGCAGTTACTCGGAAAGGAGCGCCGCCTACGAGCAGTACTTC. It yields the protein CASSYSERSAAYEQYF.

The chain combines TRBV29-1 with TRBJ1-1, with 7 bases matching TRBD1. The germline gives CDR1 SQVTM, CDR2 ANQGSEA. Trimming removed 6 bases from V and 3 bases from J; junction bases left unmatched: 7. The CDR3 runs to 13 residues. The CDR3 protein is CSVNRGGDTEAFF. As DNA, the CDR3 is TGCAGCGTCAACAGGGGAGGGGACACTGAAGCTTTCTTT.

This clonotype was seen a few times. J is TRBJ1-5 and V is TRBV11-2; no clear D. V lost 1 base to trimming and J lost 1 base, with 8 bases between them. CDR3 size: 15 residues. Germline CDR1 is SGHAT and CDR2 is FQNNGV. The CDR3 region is CASSLGLGSNQPQHF. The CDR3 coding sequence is TGTGCCAGCAGCTTAGGTTTGGGCAGCAATCAGCCCCAGCATTTT. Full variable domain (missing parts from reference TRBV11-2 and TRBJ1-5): EAGVAQSPRYKIIEKRQSVAFWCNPISGHATLYWYQQILGQGPKLLIQFQNNGVVDDSQLPKDRFSAERLKGVDSTLKIQPAKLEDSAVYLCASSLGLGSNQPQHFGDGTRLSIL.

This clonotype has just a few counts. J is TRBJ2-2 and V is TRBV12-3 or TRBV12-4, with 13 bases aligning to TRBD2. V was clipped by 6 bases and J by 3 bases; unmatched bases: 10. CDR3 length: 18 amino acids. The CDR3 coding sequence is TGTGCCAGCAGATCTGGACTAGCGGGGGCCCGAGACACCGGGGAGCTGTTTTTT. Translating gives CASRSGLAGARDTGELFF.